This T cell receptor beta chain was identified in a study of blood T cell dynamics during melanoma immunotherapy. Study background: First-line therapy was either pembrolizumab or nivolumab with ipilimumab for metastatic melanoma. General study points: The most clonal sorted CD8+ subset, immune-effector cells, was closest to cell-free DNA CDR3 sequences.

On this clone itself: Antigen specificity is unknown.

The time point was: pre-treatment baseline. Disease control meant complete response, partial response or stable disease at 12 weeks. No patient had earlier systemic cancer treatment, concurrent immunosuppressants, or another active cancer. This CDR3 has 13 residues. CDR1 is MNHEY and CDR2 is SMNVEV in the germline V gene (reference sequence). V lost 8 bases to trimming and J lost 3 bases; unmatched junction nucleotides: 0. The protocol was immunoSEQ multiplex PCR, while the TCRdb copy is restricted to in-frame clones and leaves out a portion. This table has some 13,000 clones, about 90% appearing once.

This sequence was found in a human donor with melanoma. The chain employs TRBV27 and TRBJ2-2; 10 nucleotides align to TRBD2. This sample comprised effector memory CD8+ T cells from blood, obtained from a patient treated with checkpoint blockade. DNA of the CDR3: TGTGCCAGCGGGACTAGCGACACCGGGGAGCTGTTTTTT. Translation gives CASGTSDTGELFF.